The next 28 T cell receptor beta chains were all read from a single sample in a study of blood T cell repertoires in COVID-19. Libraries were prepared by immunoSEQ multiplex PCR; TCRdb keeps only in-frame clonotypes and omits some of them. Among approximately 330,000 clones listed, 90% were seen once. Sequencing was performed on peripheral blood. All receptors come from a woman aged 40 to 49 with COVID-19, enrolled during active disease.

The chain has TRBV30 and TRBJ2-1, with TRBD2 as a possible D gene (6 bases). CDR1 and CDR2 (germline): GTSNPN, SVGIG (reference sequence). Trimming cost V 0 bases and J 0 bases, with 9 bases left between them. This CDR3 contains 15 residues. In nucleotides, the CDR3 is TGTGCCTGGAGTGTGGGGGGAAGCTCCTACAATGAGCAGTTCTTC. Translation gives CAWSVGGSSYNEQFF.

The chain employs TRBV2 and TRBJ1-4; a weak D match, TRBD1 (5 bases). The length of the CDR3 is 14 residues. The ends were cut back, 7 bases at V and 8 bases at J, with 17 bases in the middle. Germline CDR1 SNHLY, CDR2 FYNNEI. The CDR3 is CASNNRGTGEKLFF. CDR3 coding DNA: TGTGCCAGCAACAATCGAGGGACTGGGGAAAAACTGTTTTTT.

V usage is TRBV7-8 and J usage is TRBJ1-2, with D unresolved. The length of the CDR3 is 13 residues. Germline V gene sequence: CDR1 SGHVS, CDR2 FQNEAQ. V was shortened by 6 bases and J by 7 bases, with 15 bases between the two germline ends. The DNA of the CDR3 is TGTGCCAGCAGTTATAATAAAGAGGGTGGCTACACCTTC. It is translated as CASSYNKEGGYTF.

The rearrangement uses TRBV7-3 and TRBJ2-3, with D perhaps TRBD1 (6 bases). Per the germline V gene, CDR1 is SGHTA and CDR2 is FQGTGA. The V gene lost 5 bases and the J gene lost 0 bases, with 9 bases spanning the gap. The CDR3 length is 14 residues. The CDR3 nucleotides read TGTGCCAGCAGCCCGGACAGAAGCACAGATACGCAGTATTTT. The encoded protein is CASSPDRSTDTQYF.

The sample holds a few counts of this clone. The rearrangement links TRBV5-4 to TRBJ1-1, with D unresolved. Germline V lookup: CDR1 SGHNT, CDR2 YYREEE (reference sequence). V was trimmed by 4 bases and J by 3 bases, leaving 10 bases between them. The CDR3 consists of 13 residues. The CDR3: CASSAWSDTEAFF. The CDR3 nucleotides read TGTGCCAGCAGCGCCTGGTCGGACACTGAAGCTTTCTTT.

The V gene is TRBV29-1, the J gene TRBJ1-1; 7 nucleotides align to TRBD1. CDR1 is SQVTM and CDR2 is ANQGSEA in the germline V gene. The CDR3 length is 13 residues. Losses at the gene ends were 7 bases for V and 1 base for J; bases not matched to a gene: 6. The CDR3 region is CSATTGTNTEAFF. In nucleotides, the CDR3 is TGCAGCGCAACGACAGGGACGAACACTGAAGCTTTCTTT.

This rearrangement joins TRBV13 to TRBJ1-2; D not certain. The V end was cut by 1 base, the J end by 7 bases, with 10 bases between. CDR1 and CDR2 from the germline V gene are PRHDT and FYEKMQ (reference sequence). The CDR3 covers 13 residues. This CDR3 reads CASSLVRGSGYTF. DNA for the CDR3: TGTGCCAGCAGCTTAGTTCGAGGATCTGGCTACACCTTC.

The chain uses TRBV6-5 and TRBJ2-3; the match to TRBD1 covers 7 bases. The germline V gene encodes CDR1 MNHEY and CDR2 SVGAGI. The ends lost 6 bases at V and 4 bases at J; junction bases unmatched: 7. There are 14 residues in the CDR3. DNA for the CDR3: TGTGCCAGCAGGAGGGACAGTGGGTCAGATACGCAGTATTTT. It yields the protein CASRRDSGSDTQYF.

DNA for the CDR3: TGTGCCAGCAGTCGAAGTAACAGGGCCTACACTGAAGCTTTCTTT. It specifies CASSRSNRAYTEAFF. V is TRBV6-5 and J is TRBJ1-1; a possible D gene is TRBD1 (6 bases). This CDR3 spans 15 amino acids. Germline V gene data show CDR1 as MNHEY and CDR2 as SVGAGI. V was shortened by 5 bases and J by 3 bases, with 16 bases between the two germline ends.

This chain connects TRBV30 to TRBJ1-2; 8 bases line up with TRBD1. Germline loops: CDR1 GTSNPN, CDR2 SVGIG (reference sequence). J was trimmed by 0 bases and V by 7 bases; bases with no gene match: 4. This CDR3 is 13 amino acids long. CDR3 in amino acids: CAFGTGSNYGYTF. CDR3 coding DNA: TGTGCCTTCGGGACAGGCTCTAACTATGGCTACACCTTC.

The rearrangement joins TRBV12-3 or TRBV12-4 to TRBJ1-2, with a weak D call TRBD1 (6 bases). V was clipped by 6 bases and J by 2 bases, with 10 bases between them. The CDR3 has 13 residues. Here the CDR3 reads CASSSDRNYGYTF. The CDR3 DNA sequence: TGTGCCAGCAGCTCGGACAGAAACTATGGCTACACCTTC.

Of note for this clone: Other DNA sequences within the sample encode an identical CDR3. This chain connects TRBV5-1 to TRBJ2-2; a weak D match, TRBD2 (6 bases). This CDR3 has 14 amino acids. Germline V gene data show CDR1 as SGHRS and CDR2 as YFSETQ. Trimming removed 2 bases at V and 5 bases at J, with 10 bases between. This chain's CDR3 is CASSFRGNTGELFF. The CDR3 DNA reads as TGCGCCAGCAGCTTTCGGGGGAATACCGGGGAGCTGTTTTTT.

This clone appeared a single time. J is TRBJ2-7 and V is TRBV14; perhaps TRBD1 as D (5 bases). The CDR3 is 13 residues long. V lost 3 bases, J lost 1 base, and 7 bases lay in between. CDR1 is SGHDN, CDR2 FVKESK, per germline. CDR3 nucleotide sequence: TGTGCCAGCAGCCATGCAGGGTCCTACGAGCAGTACTTC. Its translation is CASSHAGSYEQYF.

This chain links TRBV6-5 with TRBJ1-1; D uncertain. Germline CDR1 MNHEY, CDR2 SVGAGI. The CDR3 extends over 14 amino acids. V was shortened by 8 bases and J by 5 bases, with 18 bases between the two germline ends. This chain's CDR3 is CASPPVLPPTEAFF. The DNA for the CDR3 is TGTGCCAGCCCACCAGTCCTGCCACCAACTGAAGCTTTCTTT.

The J gene is TRBJ1-1, the V gene TRBV7-9; 7 nucleotides line up with TRBD1. Trimming at V came to 5 bases and at J to 3 bases, leaving 3 bases not matched to a gene. The CDR3 covers 13 residues. Germline CDR1 reads SEHNR; CDR2 reads FQNEAQ (reference sequence). In DNA, the CDR3 is TGTGCCAGCAGCATAGGACAGGACACTGAAGCTTTCTTT. Amino acids: CASSIGQDTEAFF.

As for this clone: Other DNA variants within this sample encode the same CDR3. This chain joins TRBV28 and TRBJ1-5; TRBD1 matches 8 bases. Losses at the gene ends were 4 bases for V and 3 bases for J; bases not matched to a gene: 2. Germline CDR1 MDHEN, CDR2 SYDVKM. The CDR3 is 14 residues long. The CDR3 loop reads CASSSTGDNQPQHF. The CDR3 DNA reads TGTGCCAGCAGTTCGACAGGGGACAATCAGCCCCAGCATTTT.

CDR3 nucleotide sequence: TGTGCCAGCAGTCCCCGGGACAGGGGGACAGATACGCAGTATTTT. Protein sequence: CASSPRDRGTDTQYF. V and J are TRBV25-1 and TRBJ2-3, with 11 nucleotides matching TRBD1. The CDR3 sequence is 15 residues long. The ends lost 5 bases at V and 3 bases at J; junction bases unmatched: 4. Germline values: CDR1 MGHDK, CDR2 SYGVNS.

The chain carries TRBV5-1 and TRBJ2-1; TRBD1 agrees at 10 bases. The trim removed 4 bases at V and 0 bases at J, leaving 7 bases unmatched. The CDR3 has 17 amino acids. Germline V gene data show CDR1 as SGHRS and CDR2 as YFSETQ. The CDR3 DNA is TGCGCCAGCAGCAGATCCGGGACAGGGGTCTCCTACAATGAGCAGTTCTTC. As protein: CASSRSGTGVSYNEQFF.

The chain couples TRBV9 to TRBJ1-3; a possible D gene is TRBD1 (6 bases). Deletions cut 1 base from V and 7 bases from J, with 24 bases between. CDR1 and CDR2 from the germline V gene are SGDLS and YYNGEE. The CDR3 totals 18 residues. In DNA form, the CDR3 reads TGTGCCAGCAGCGTATTGGACAGTCATCCTACCCGCGAGAACACCATATATTTT. Protein sequence: CASSVLDSHPTRENTIYF.

The chain uses TRBV9 and TRBJ1-2; 8 bases agree with TRBD1. Germline V CDR1 and CDR2: SGDLS, YYNGEE. The CDR3 consists of 15 residues. V was pared by 1 base and J by 2 bases, with 4 bases of the junction left unmatched. CDR3 sequence: CASSVWAGGNYGYTF. The CDR3 region has the DNA TGTGCCAGCAGCGTATGGGCAGGGGGCAACTATGGCTACACCTTC. Together with reference TRBV9 and TRBJ1-2, the CDR3 gives the full variable domain: DSGVTQTPKHLITATGQRVTLRCSPRSGDLSVYWYQQSLDQGLQFLIQYYNGEERAKGNILERFSAQQFPDLHSELNLSSLELGDSALYFCASSVWAGGNYGYTFGSGTRLTVV.

The rearrangement links TRBV2 to TRBJ1-2; 7 nucleotides agree with TRBD1. Looked up from germline, CDR1 is SNHLY and CDR2 is FYNNEI. V gave up 7 bases and J gave up 8 bases; unmatched junction bases: 16. The CDR3 loop spans 15 amino acids. The CDR3 sequence is CASIYHAGQGEGYTF. In DNA, the CDR3 is TGTGCCAGCATCTACCACGCCGGGCAGGGGGAAGGCTACACCTTC.

The chain joins TRBV7-2 to TRBJ2-5; 8 bases map to TRBD1. Germline loops: CDR1 SGHTA, CDR2 FQGNSA. The CDR3 has 15 residues. V lost 5 bases and J lost 5; bases outside the gene matches: 10. In DNA form, the CDR3 reads TGTGCCAGCAGCCGGAATTCAGGGGGCGAGGAGACCCAGTACTTC. It encodes CASSRNSGGEETQYF.

The chain links TRBV30 to TRBJ2-7, with D possibly TRBD2 on 5 matching bases. Looked up from germline, CDR1 is GTSNPN and CDR2 is SVGIG (reference sequence). The V and J ends lost 2 bases and 1 base respectively, with 6 bases between them. The CDR3 consists of 12 residues. The CDR3 DNA is TGTGCCTGGAGTCAGCGGTCCTACGAGCAGTACTTC. This gives the protein CAWSQRSYEQYF.

The table lists this clone with a count of one. The CDR3 nucleotides are TGTGCCAGCAGCTCCCTTAGCGGGGGGGCACTGACAGATACGCAGTATTTT. This encodes CASSSLSGGALTDTQYF. This chain links TRBV5-6 with TRBJ2-3; 11 positions agree with TRBD2. V trimming: 3 bases; J trimming: 3 bases; junction bases outside the gene matches: 9. The CDR3 runs to 17 residues. The germline CDR1 and CDR2 sequences are SGHDT and YYEEEE.

The chain carries TRBV27 and TRBJ2-7; tentative D call: TRBD1 (6 bases). The CDR3 has 17 residues. Germline CDR1 MNHEY, CDR2 SMNVEV (reference sequence). Trimming took 2 bases from V and 3 from J, leaving 20 bases between them. DNA for the CDR3: TGTGCCAGCAGTTTACAGAAGAGGGGGTCGGGGAACTACGAGCAGTACTTC. Encoded protein: CASSLQKRGSGNYEQYF.

The chain combines TRBV14 with TRBJ2-3, with 7 nucleotides matching TRBD1. The CDR3 totals 14 residues. V lost 8 bases and J lost 5; bases outside the gene matches: 10. Germline V gives CDR1 SGHDN, CDR2 FVKESK. The DNA for the CDR3 is TGTGCCAGCGGCATACAGGGGCAAGAAGATACGCAGTATTTT. This gives the protein CASGIQGQEDTQYF.

The chain has TRBV4-1 and TRBJ2-5, with a possible D match to TRBD1 (5 bases). This CDR3 contains 13 residues. From germline, CDR1 is MGHRA and CDR2 YSYEKL. V was cut by 1 base and J by 4 bases, with 7 bases left in between. The CDR3 DNA is TGCGCCAGCAGCCAAGTTAGGGGAGAGACCCAGTACTTC. Translating gives CASSQVRGETQYF.

V and J are TRBV5-1 and TRBJ1-2, with D tentatively TRBD1 (6 bases). The CDR3 runs 16 residues. Looked up from germline, CDR1 is SGHRS and CDR2 is YFSETQ. Trimming took off 0 bases at V and 4 bases at J, with 16 bases between the two ends. CDR3 nucleotides: TGCGCCAGCAGCTTGGCCGGGGGGGCCGCAGGCTATGGCTACACCTTC. It specifies CASSLAGGAAGYGYTF.